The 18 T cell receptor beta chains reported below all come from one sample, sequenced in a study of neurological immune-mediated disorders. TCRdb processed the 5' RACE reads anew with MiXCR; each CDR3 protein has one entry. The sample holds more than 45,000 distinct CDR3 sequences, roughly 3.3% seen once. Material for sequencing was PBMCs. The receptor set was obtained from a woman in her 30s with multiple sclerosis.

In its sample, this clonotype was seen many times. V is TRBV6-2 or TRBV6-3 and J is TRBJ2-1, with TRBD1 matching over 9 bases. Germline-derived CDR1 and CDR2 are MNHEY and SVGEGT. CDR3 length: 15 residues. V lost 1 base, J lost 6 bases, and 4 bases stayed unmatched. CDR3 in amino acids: CASSYLGQGVNEQFF. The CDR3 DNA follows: TGTGCCAGCAGTTACTTGGGACAGGGAGTCAATGAGCAGTTCTTC.

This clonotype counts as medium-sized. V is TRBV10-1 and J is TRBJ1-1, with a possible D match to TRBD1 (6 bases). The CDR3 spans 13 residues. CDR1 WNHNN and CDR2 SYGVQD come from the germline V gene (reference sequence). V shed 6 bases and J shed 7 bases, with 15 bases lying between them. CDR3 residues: CASRSGSRGEAFF. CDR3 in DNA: TGCGCCAGCAGGTCCGGGAGCAGGGGTGAAGCTTTCTTT.

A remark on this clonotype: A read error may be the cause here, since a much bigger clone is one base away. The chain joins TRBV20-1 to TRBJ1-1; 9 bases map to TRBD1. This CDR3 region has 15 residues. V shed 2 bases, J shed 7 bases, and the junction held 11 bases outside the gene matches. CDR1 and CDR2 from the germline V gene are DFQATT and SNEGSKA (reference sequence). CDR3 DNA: TGCAGTGCTAGATCTGACAGGGGGAGTTTGATTGAAGCTTTCTTT. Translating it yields CSARSDRGSLIEAFF.

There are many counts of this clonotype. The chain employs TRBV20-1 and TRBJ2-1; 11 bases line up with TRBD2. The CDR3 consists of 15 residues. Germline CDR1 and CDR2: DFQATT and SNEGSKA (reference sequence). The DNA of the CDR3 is TGCAGCACCCCTAGCGGGGGGACCTCCTACAATGAGCAGTTCTTC. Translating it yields CSTPSGGTSYNEQFF.

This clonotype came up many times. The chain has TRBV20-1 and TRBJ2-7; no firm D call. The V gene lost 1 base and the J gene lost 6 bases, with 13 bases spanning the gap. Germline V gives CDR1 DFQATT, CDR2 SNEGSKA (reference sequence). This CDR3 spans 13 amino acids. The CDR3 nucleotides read TGCAGTGCTAGAGGAGGCGGAGTCGGCGAGCAGTACTTC. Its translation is CSARGGGVGEQYF.

The CDR3 nucleotides are TGCAGTGCAGGAAACACAGGCTATGGCTACACCTTC. It is translated as CSAGNTGYGYTF. V usage is TRBV20-1 and J usage is TRBJ1-2; weak D call: TRBD1 (5 bases). Looked up from germline, CDR1 is DFQATT and CDR2 is SNEGSKA (reference sequence). Between the trimmed V and J ends, which lost 6 bases and 4 bases, there was a span of 12 bases. The CDR3 loop spans 12 amino acids.

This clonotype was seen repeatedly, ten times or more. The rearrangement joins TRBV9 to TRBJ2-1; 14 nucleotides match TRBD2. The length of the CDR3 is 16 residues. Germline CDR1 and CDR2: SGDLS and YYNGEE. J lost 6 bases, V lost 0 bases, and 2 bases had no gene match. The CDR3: CASSVDGLAGGNEQFF. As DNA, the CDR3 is TGTGCCAGCAGCGTAGACGGACTAGCGGGAGGCAATGAGCAGTTCTTC.

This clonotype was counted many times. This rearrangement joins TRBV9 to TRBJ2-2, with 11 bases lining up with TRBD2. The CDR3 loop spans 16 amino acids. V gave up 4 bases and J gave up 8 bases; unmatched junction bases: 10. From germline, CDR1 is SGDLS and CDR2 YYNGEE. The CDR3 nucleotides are TGTGCCAGCAGCACTCTAGCGGGAGGTGCTACGGGGGAGCTGTTTTTT. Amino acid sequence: CASSTLAGGATGELFF.

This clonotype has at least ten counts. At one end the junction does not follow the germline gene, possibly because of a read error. Written as DNA, the CDR3 is TGCAGTGCTTACCCAGGGGAGAGCAATCAGCCCCAGAATTTT. This encodes CSAYPGESNQPQNF. J is TRBJ1-5 and V is TRBV20-1; D is possibly TRBD1 (6 bases). The CDR3 covers 14 residues. The germline V gene has CDR1 DFQATT and CDR2 SNEGSKA (reference sequence).

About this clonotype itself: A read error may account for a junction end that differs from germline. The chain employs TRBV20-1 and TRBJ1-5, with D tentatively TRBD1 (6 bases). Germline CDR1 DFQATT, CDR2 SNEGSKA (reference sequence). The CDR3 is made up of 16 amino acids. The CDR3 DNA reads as TGCAGTGCTAGAGACCCCACAGGGATGGGGAATCAGCCCCAGAATTTT. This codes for CSARDPTGMGNQPQNF.

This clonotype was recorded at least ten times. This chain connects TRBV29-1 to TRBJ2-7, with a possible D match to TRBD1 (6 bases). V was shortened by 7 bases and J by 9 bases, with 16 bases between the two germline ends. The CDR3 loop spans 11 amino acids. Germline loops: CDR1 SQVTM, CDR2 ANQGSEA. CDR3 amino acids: CSASRQEGQYF. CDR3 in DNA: TGCAGCGCATCCCGACAGGAAGGGCAGTACTTC.

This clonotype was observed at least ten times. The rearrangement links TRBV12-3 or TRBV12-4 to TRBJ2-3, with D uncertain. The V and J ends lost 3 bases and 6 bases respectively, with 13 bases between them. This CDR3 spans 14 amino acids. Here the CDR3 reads CASSFYRSGDTQYF. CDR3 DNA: TGTGCCAGCAGTTTCTATAGGTCGGGTGATACGCAGTATTTT.

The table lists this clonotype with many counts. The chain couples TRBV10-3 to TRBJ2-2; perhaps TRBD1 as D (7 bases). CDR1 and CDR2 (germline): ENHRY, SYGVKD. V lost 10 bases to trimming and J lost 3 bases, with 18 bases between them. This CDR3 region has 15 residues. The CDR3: CASTTGEVDTGELFF. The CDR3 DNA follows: TGTGCCAGTACAACAGGGGAGGTAGACACCGGGGAGCTGTTTTTT.

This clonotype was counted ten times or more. CDR3 protein: CASSQAGLGNEKLFF. In DNA, the CDR3 is TGTGCCAGCAGCCAAGCAGGGCTCGGGAATGAAAAACTGTTTTTT. The chain is built from TRBV3-1 and TRBJ1-4; TRBD1 is a possible D gene (5 bases). The CDR3 runs to 15 residues. Trimming removed 1 base from V and 5 bases from J, with 11 bases in between. Germline CDR1 reads LGHDT; CDR2 reads YNNKEL (reference sequence).

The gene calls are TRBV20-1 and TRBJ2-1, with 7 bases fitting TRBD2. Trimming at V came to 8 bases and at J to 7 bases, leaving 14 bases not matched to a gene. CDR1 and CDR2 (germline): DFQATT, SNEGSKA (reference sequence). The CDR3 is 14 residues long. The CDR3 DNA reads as TGCAGTACACAAAGTGGACTAGAGGGTAATGAGCAGTTCTTC. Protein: CSTQSGLEGNEQFF.

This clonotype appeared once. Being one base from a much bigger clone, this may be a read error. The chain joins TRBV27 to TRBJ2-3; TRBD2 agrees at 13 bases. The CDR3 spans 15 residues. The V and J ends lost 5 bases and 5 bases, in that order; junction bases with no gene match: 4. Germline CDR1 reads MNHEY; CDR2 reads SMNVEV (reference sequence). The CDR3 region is CASSRLAGGQDTQYF. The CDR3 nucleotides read TGTGCCAGCAGTCGACTAGCGGGAGGCCAAGATACGCAGTATTTT.

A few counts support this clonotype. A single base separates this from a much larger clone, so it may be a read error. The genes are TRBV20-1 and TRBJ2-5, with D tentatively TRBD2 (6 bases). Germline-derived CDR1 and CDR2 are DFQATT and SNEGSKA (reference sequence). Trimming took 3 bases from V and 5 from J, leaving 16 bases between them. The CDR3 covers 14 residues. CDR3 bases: TGCAGTGCTAGGGGGGACTGGATAGGGGAGACCCAGTACTTC. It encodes CSARGDWIGETQYF.

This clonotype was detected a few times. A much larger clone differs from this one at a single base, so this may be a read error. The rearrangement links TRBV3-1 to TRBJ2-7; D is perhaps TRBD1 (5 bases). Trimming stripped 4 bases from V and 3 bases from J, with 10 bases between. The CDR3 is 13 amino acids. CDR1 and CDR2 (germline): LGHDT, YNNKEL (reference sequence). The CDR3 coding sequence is TGTGCCAGCAGCCTGGAAAGGGGCTACGAGCAGTACTTC. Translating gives CASSLERGYEQYF.